Listed here is a single TCR beta chain. Its antigen is not known. This sample was taken from a study of vaccination and CD4 T cells after COVID-19. Background on the study: By nasal swab PCR, the convalescent patients were SARS-CoV-2 positive, with under ten mild cases and one severe. Whole-study findings and limits: Post-vaccination reactive clonotypes (median approximately 38) did not differ significantly from post-infection (around 23).

The study sequenced cultured CD4+ T cell DNA using the Oncomine TCR Beta short-read assay. TCRdb itself ran the PCR reads through MiXCR, one entry per CDR3 protein. The sample lists 13,000 to 15,000 distinct CDR3 sequences; approximately 60% were seen once. V was trimmed by 6 bases and J by 8 bases, leaving 14 bases between them. Germline CDR1 SGHTA, CDR2 FQGTGA. The CDR3 is 13 residues long. Treatment given: roughly 10-day PBMC culture with coronavirus spike peptide pools or control peptides (ViraFEST assay). The sequence was obtained from a human donor who had recovered from COVID-19. This rearrangement joins TRBV7-3 to TRBJ2-1; weak D call: TRBD2 (5 bases). Sequenced input: CD4+ T cells from blood, cultured in vitro. CDR3 sequence (DNA): TGTGCCAGCAGAGACACTAGATTTCATGAGCAGTTCTTC. Encoded protein: CASRDTRFHEQFF.